This T cell receptor (beta chain) was obtained from a study of blood T cell repertoires in COVID-19. Per the germline V gene, CDR1 is SNHLY and CDR2 is FYNNEI. The V and J ends lost 7 bases and 5 bases respectively, with 17 bases between them. The CDR3 contains 14 residues. Sequencing used immunoSEQ multiplex PCR; TCRdb keeps in-frame clones, though not all of them. The top ten clones hold 4% to 5% of a sample with about 120,000 clones, 82% of them seen once. This TCR came from a woman in her 70s with acute or convalescent COVID-19. The sample was peripheral blood. The chain recombines TRBV2 with TRBJ1-2, with D perhaps matching TRBD1 (6 bases). The CDR3 region has the DNA TGTGCCAGCATCCTAGGACAGCATTTTTATGGCTACACCTTC. Its protein is CASILGQHFYGYTF.